The following is a T cell receptor (beta chain) sequence with its context. Data came from immunoSEQ multiplex PCR; TCRdb stores just in-frame clones and leaves some out. Of some 80,000 clones in the sample, approximately 96% were seen once. The data are from a study of technical replicates of blood from four donors. In germline, CDR1 is MGHRA, CDR2 YSYEKL. The CDR3 has 17 residues. V lost 0 bases and J lost 1; bases outside the gene matches: 8. Input material: T cells isolated from PBMCs. V gene TRBV4-1 combines with J gene TRBJ2-7, with 8 bases lining up with TRBD2. This TCR derives from a human donor in good health. Here the CDR3 reads CASSQEGSGRGSYEQYF. The CDR3 DNA sequence: TGCGCCAGCAGCCAAGAAGGCAGCGGGAGAGGATCCTACGAGCAGTACTTC.